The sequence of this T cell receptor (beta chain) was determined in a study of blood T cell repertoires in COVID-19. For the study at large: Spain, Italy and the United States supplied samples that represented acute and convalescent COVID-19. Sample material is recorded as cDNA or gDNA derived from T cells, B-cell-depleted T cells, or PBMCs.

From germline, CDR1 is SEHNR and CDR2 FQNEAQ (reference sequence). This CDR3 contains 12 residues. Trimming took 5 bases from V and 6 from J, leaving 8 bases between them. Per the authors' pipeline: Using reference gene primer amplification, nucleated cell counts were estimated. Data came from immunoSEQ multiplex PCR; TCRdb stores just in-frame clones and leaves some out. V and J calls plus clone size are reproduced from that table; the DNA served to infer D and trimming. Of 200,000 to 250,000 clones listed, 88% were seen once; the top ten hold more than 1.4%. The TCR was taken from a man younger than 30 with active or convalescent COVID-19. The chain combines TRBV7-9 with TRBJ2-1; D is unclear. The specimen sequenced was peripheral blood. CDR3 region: CASSPPPNEQFF. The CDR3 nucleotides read TGTGCCAGCAGCCCCCCTCCCAATGAGCAGTTCTTC.